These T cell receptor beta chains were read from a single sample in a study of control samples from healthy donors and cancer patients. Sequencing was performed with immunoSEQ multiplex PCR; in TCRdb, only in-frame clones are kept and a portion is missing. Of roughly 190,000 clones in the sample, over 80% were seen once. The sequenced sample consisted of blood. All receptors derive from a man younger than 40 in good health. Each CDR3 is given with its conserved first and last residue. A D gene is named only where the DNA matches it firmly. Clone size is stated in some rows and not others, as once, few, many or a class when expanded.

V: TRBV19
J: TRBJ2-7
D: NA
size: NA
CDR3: CASRGGDEQYF
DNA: TGTGCCAGCCGAGGCGGGGACGAGCAGTACTTC

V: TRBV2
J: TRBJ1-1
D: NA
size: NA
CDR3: CASSTDIEAFF
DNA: TGTGCCAGCAGCACGGACATAGAAGCTTTCTTT

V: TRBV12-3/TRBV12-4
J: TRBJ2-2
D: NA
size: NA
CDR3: CASSLTVGELFF
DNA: TGTGCCAGCAGCCTTACCGTCGGGGAGCTGTTTTTT

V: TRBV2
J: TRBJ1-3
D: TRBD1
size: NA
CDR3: CASSNPREGAFGNTIYF
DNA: TGTGCCAGCAGTAACCCTCGGGAGGGGGCCTTTGGAAACACCATATATTTT

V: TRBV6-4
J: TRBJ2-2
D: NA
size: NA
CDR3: CASSGGRTGELFF
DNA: TGTGCCAGCAGTGGGGGCAGAACCGGGGAGCTGTTTTTT

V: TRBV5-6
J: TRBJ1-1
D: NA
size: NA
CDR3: CASSQGSVGNTEAFF
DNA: TGTGCCAGCAGCCAGGGGTCCGTCGGGAACACTGAAGCTTTCTTT

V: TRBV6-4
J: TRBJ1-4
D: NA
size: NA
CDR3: CASSVGGSFNEKLFF
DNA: TGTGCCAGCAGTGTTGGCGGTTCATTTAATGAAAAACTGTTTTTT

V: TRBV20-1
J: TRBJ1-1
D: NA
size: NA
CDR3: CSASTVSEAFF
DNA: TGCAGTGCTAGTACGGTTTCTGAAGCTTTCTTT

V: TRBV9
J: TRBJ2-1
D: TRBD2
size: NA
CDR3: CASSVARTSHNEQFF
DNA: TGTGCCAGCAGCGTAGCTCGGACTAGCCACAATGAGCAGTTCTTC

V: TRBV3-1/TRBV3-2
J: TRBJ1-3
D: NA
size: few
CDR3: CASSQVAPGNTIYF
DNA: TGTGCCAGCAGCCAAGTCGCGCCTGGAAACACCATATATTTT

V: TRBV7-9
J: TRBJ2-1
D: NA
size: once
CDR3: CASSRGHEQFF
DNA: TGTGCCAGCAGTAGGGGACATGAGCAGTTCTTC

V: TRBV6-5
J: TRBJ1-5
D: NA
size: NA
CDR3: CASSYRDSNQPQHF
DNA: TGTGCCAGCAGTTACAGAGATAGCAATCAGCCCCAGCATTTT

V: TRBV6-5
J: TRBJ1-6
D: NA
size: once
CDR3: CASSSRVGVLGSPLHF
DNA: TGTGCCAGCAGTTCCAGGGTCGGCGTCCTCGGTTCACCCCTCCACTTT

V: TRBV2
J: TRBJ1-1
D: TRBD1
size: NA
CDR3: CASGRQGQNTEAFF
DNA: TGTGCCAGCGGGAGACAGGGCCAGAACACTGAAGCTTTCTTT

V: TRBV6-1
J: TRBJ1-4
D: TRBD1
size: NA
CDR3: CASSGDPGQTSTNEKLFF
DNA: TGTGCCAGCAGTGGAGATCCGGGACAGACTTCAACTAATGAAAAACTGTTTTTT

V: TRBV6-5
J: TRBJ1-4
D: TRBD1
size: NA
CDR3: CASRGTATDEKLFF
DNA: TGTGCCAGCAGAGGGACAGCGACGGATGAAAAACTGTTTTTT

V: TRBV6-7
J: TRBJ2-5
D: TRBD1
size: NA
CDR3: CASRRRTGGLGEETQYF
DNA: TGTGCCAGCAGACGAAGGACAGGGGGACTGGGTGAAGAGACCCAGTACTTC

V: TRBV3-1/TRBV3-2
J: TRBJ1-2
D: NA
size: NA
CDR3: CASRSKPHYGYTF
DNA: TGTGCCAGCAGATCGAAGCCCCACTATGGCTACACCTTC

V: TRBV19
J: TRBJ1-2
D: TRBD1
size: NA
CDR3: CASSTGQWGLRYGYTF
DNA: TGTGCCAGTAGCACGGGACAGTGGGGTCTTCGCTATGGCTACACCTTC

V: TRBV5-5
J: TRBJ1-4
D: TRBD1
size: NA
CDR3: CASSYLQGAASEKLFF
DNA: TGTGCCAGCAGCTACCTACAGGGGGCTGCCTCTGAAAAACTGTTTTTT

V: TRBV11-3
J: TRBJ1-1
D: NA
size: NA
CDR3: CASSLRQYTEAFF
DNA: TGTGCCAGCAGCTTAAGGCAGTACACTGAAGCTTTCTTT

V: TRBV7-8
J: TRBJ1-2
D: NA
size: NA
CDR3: CASSSVAGSNYGYTF
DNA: TGTGCCAGCAGCTCTGTAGCAGGGTCCAACTATGGCTACACCTTC

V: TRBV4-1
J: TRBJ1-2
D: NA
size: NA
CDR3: CASSHTDRYGYTF
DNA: TGCGCCAGCAGCCATACCGACAGGTATGGCTACACCTTC

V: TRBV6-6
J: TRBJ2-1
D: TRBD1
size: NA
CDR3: CASRRTGNDYNEQFF
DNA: TGTGCCAGCAGGCGGACAGGTAACGATTACAATGAGCAGTTCTTC

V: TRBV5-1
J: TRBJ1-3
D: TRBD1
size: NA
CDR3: CASRPRDRGTGNTIYF
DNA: TGCGCCAGCAGACCCAGGGACAGGGGAACGGGAAACACCATATATTTT

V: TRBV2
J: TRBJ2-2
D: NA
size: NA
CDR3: CASSPWSSSNTGELFF
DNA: TGTGCCAGCAGCCCCTGGTCATCCAGTAACACCGGGGAGCTGTTTTTT

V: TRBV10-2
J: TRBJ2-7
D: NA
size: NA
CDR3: CASRGTRGPYEQYF
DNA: TGCGCCAGCAGGGGTACTAGGGGACCGTACGAGCAGTACTTC

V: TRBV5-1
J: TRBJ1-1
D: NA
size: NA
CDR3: CASSPQGFTVDTEAFF
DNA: TGCGCCAGCAGCCCACAGGGCTTTACGGTGGACACTGAAGCTTTCTTT

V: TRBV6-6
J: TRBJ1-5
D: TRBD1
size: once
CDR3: CASSYSGTGRNQPQHF
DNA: TGTGCCAGCAGTTACTCGGGGACAGGGCGGAATCAGCCCCAGCATTTT

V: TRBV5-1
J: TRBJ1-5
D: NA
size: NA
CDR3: CASSEGNNQPQHF
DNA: TGCGCCAGCAGCGAGGGAAACAATCAGCCCCAGCATTTT

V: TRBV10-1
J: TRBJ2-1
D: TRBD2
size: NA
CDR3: CASSETGLAGSSYNEQFF
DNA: TGCGCCAGCAGTGAGACGGGACTAGCGGGGAGCTCCTACAATGAGCAGTTCTTC

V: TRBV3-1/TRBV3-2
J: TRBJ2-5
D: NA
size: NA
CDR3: CASSPRTAQETQYF
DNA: TGTGCCAGCAGCCCCAGGACGGCCCAAGAGACCCAGTACTTC

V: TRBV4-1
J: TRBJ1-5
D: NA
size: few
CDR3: CASSYSRDTLNQPQHF
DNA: TGCGCCAGCAGCTACTCCCGGGACACCCTCAATCAGCCCCAGCATTTT

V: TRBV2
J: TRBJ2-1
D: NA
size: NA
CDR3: CASSEGWAGEQFF
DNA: TGTGCCAGCAGTGAAGGTTGGGCGGGGGAGCAGTTCTTC

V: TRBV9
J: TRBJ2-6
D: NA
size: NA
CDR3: CASSNGYSGANVLTF
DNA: TGTGCCAGCAGCAACGGGTACTCTGGGGCCAACGTCCTGACTTTC

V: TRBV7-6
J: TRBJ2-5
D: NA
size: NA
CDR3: CASSLSLAQYF
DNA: TGTGCCAGCAGCTTAAGTTTGGCCCAGTACTTC

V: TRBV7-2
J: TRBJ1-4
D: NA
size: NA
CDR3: CASSSQMREKLFF
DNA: TGTGCCAGCAGCTCACAGATGCGGGAAAAACTGTTTTTT

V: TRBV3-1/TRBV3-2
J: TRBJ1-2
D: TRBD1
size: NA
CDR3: CASRLPTGPCGYTF
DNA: TGTGCCAGCAGGCTTCCGACAGGGCCGTGCGGCTACACCTTC

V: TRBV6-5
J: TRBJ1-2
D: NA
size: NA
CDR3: CASRMDQSPNYGYTF
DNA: TGTGCCAGCAGGATGGACCAAAGCCCTAACTATGGCTACACCTTC

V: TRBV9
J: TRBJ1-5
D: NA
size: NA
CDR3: CASSVGENQPQHF
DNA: TGTGCCAGCAGCGTAGGAGAAAATCAGCCCCAGCATTTT

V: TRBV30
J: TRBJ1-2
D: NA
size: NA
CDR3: CAWSSLGGAFYGYTF
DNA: TGTGCCTGGAGCTCCCTGGGGGGGGCATTCTATGGCTACACCTTC

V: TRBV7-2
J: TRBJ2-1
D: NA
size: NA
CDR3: CASSLKGGPPYNEQFF
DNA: TGTGCCAGCAGCTTAAAGGGGGGGCCCCCCTACAATGAGCAGTTCTTC

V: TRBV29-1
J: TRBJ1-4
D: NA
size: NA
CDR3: CSVAGILNEKLFF
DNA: TGCAGCGTTGCCGGGATCCTTAATGAAAAACTGTTTTTT

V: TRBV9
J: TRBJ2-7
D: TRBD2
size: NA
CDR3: CASSVGTSPYEQYF
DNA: TGTGCCAGCAGCGTGGGGACTAGCCCCTACGAGCAGTACTTC

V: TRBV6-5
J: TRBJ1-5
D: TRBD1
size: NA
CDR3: CASSDRVSNQPQHF
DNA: TGTGCCAGTTCCGACAGGGTTAGCAATCAGCCCCAGCATTTT

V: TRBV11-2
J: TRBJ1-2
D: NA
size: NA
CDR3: CASSPPPGNYGYTF
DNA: TGTGCCAGCAGCCCTCCTCCCGGGAACTATGGCTACACCTTC

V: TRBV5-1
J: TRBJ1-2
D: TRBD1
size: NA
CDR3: CASSKTGGAYGYTF
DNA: TGCGCCAGCAGCAAAACAGGGGGGGCCTATGGCTACACCTTC

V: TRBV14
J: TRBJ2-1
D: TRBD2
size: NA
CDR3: CASSRARGGLSIEQFF
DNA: TGTGCCAGCAGCCGGGCCCGGGGGGGCCTCAGCATAGAGCAGTTCTTC

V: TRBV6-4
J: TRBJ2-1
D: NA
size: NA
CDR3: CASSDSGGPYNEQFF
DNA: TGTGCCAGCAGTGATTCCGGGGGCCCCTACAATGAGCAGTTCTTC

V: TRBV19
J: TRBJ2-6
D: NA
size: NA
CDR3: CASLPRSSGANVLTF
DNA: TGTGCCAGTCTCCCGAGGTCTTCTGGGGCCAACGTCCTGACTTTC

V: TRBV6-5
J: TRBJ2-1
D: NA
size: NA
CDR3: CASRREYNNEQFF
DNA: TGTGCCAGCCGGCGGGAATACAACAATGAGCAGTTCTTC

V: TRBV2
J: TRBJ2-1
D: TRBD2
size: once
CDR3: CATFSPGGARDEQFF
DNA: TGTGCCACCTTCAGCCCCGGGGGGGCCCGGGATGAGCAGTTCTTC

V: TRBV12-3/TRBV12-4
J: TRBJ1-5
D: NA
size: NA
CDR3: CASSFGQGVPQHF
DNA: TGTGCCAGCAGTTTTGGGCAGGGTGTGCCCCAGCATTTT

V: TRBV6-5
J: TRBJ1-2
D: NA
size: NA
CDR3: CASRSAGTNYGYTF
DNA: TGTGCCAGCCGGTCGGCAGGGACTAACTATGGCTACACCTTC

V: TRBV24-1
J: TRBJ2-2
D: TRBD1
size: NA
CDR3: CATSDSGTGNTGELFF
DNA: TGTGCCACCAGTGACTCCGGGACAGGGAACACCGGGGAGCTGTTTTTT

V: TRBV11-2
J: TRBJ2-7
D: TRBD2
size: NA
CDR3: CASSARLLTSGVSYEQYF
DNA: TGTGCCAGCAGCGCACGACTCCTAACTAGCGGGGTATCCTACGAGCAGTACTTC

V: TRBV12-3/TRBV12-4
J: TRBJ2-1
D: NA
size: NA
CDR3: CATHRAYNEQFF
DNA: TGTGCCACACACAGAGCCTACAATGAGCAGTTCTTC

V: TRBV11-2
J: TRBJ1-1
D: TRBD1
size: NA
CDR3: CASSQAPPRQGSEAFF
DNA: TGTGCCAGCAGCCAAGCCCCTCCTCGACAGGGCTCTGAAGCTTTCTTT

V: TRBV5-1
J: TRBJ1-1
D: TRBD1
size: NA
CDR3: CASDRGGGDEAFF
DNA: TGCGCCAGCGACAGGGGCGGGGGTGACGAAGCTTTCTTT